Listed here is a single T cell receptor beta chain. Its antigen remains unidentified. These data are taken from a study of cytomegalovirus exposure and HLA in healthy donors. General observations from the study: Later analysis revealed greater clonal expansion in HLA-associated TCR beta chains than in equally common others. Three CMV-associated chains proved CMV antigen-specific in vitro. A later analysis reported that several of the most significant clusters appeared to be linked to common viral pathogens, among them Epstein-Barr virus. Researchers had no immune exposure information except CMV serostatus available.

The PCR made use of 60 Vbeta and 13 Jbeta primers. TCRdb keeps only in-frame clones here, not all; method: immunoSEQ multiplex PCR. The sample consists of some 140,000 clones, 60% to 80% of them appearing once. The germline gives CDR1 MNHEY, CDR2 SMNVEV (reference sequence). The V end lost 5 bases, the J end lost 0 bases, and 11 bases lay between the germline ends. This CDR3 has 15 amino acids. The chain is built from TRBV27 and TRBJ2-1; D remains ambiguous. The source is a man aged 25-45 years in good health and CMV-seronegative. The sequencing input was PBMCs. CDR3 amino acids: CASSGESSSYNEQFF. The CDR3 DNA is TGTGCCAGCAGTGGTGAGAGTAGCTCCTACAATGAGCAGTTCTTC.